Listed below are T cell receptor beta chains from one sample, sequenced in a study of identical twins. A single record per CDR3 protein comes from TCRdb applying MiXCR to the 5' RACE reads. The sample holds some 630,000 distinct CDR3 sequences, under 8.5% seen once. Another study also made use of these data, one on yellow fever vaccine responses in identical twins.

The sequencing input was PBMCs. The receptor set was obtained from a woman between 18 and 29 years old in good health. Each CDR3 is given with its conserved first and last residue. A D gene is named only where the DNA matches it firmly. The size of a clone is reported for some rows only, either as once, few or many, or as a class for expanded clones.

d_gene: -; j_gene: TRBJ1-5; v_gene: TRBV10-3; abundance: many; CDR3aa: CAISEFSGISNQPQHF; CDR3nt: TGTGCCATCAGTGAGTTTTCGGGGATTAGCAATCAGCCCCAGCATTTT
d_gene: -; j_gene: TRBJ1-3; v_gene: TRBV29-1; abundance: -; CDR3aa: CSVRSGASGNTIYF; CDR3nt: TGCAGCGTTAGGTCAGGCGCCTCTGGAAACACCATATATTTT
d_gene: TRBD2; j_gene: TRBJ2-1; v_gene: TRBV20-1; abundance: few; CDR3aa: CSAQGLAGGLYNEQFF; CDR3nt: TGCAGTGCTCAGGGACTAGCGGGGGGGCTTTACAATGAGCAGTTCTTC
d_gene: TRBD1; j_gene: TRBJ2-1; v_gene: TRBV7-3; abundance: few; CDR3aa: CASSQGTDPNNEQFF; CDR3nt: TGTGCCAGCAGCCAAGGGACAGATCCTAACAATGAGCAGTTCTTC
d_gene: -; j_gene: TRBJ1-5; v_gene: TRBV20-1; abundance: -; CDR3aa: CSAAAGGNQPQHF; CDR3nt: TGCAGTGCAGCGGCGGGAGGCAATCAGCCCCAGCATTTT
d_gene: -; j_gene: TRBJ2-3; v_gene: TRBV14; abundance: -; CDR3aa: CASSYGIRTDTQYF; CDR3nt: TGTGCCAGCAGCTACGGGATAAGGACAGATACGCAGTATTTT
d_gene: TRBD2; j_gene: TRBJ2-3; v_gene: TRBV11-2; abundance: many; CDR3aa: CASSPLGTSVTSTDTQYF; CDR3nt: TGTGCCAGCAGCCCTCTCGGGACTAGCGTAACTAGCACAGATACGCAGTATTTT
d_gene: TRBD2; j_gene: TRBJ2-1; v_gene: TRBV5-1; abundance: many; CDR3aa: CASSLEGGLALNEQFF; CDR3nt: TGCGCCAGCAGCTTGGAAGGGGGACTAGCCCTGAATGAGCAGTTCTTC
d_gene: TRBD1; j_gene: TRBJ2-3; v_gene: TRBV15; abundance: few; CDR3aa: CATSRDRRIDRGSDTQYF; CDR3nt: TGTGCCACCAGCAGAGATCGTAGGATTGACAGGGGGTCAGATACGCAGTATTTT
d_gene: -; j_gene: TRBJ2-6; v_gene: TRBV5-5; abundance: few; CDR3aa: CASSLARTAAMGANVLTF; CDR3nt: TGTGCCAGCAGCTTGGCTCGGACGGCAGCTATGGGGGCCAACGTCCTGACTTTC
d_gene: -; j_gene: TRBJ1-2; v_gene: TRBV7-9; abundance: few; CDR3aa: CASSLKTGTGGYTF; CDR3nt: TGTGCCAGCAGCTTAAAGACGGGGACTGGTGGCTACACCTTC